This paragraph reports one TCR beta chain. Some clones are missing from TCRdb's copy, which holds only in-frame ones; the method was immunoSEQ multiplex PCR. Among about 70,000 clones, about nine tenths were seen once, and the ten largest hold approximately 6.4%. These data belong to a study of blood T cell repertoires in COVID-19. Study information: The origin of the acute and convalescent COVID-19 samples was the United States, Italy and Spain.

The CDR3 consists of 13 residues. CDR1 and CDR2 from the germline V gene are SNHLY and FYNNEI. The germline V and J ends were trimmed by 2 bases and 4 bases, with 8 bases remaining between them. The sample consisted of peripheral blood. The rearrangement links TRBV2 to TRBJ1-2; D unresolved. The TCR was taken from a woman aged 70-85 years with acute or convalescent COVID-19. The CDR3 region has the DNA TGTGCCAGCAGTGAAACCGGAGTCTATGGCTACACCTTC. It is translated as CASSETGVYGYTF.